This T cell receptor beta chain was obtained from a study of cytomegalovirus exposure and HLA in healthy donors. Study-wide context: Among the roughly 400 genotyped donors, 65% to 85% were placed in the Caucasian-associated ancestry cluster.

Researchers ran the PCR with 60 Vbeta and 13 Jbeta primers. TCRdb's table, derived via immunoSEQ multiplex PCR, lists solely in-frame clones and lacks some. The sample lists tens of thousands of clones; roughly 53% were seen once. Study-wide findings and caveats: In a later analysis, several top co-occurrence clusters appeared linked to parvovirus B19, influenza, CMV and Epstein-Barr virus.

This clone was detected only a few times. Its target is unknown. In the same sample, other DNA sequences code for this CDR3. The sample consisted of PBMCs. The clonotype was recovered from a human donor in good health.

The CDR3 protein is CASSQRKNTEAFF. The CDR3 DNA sequence: TGTGCCAGCAGCCAGCGGAAGAACACTGAAGCTTTCTTT. The chain employs TRBV7-3 and TRBJ1-1; D uncertain. V was cut by 5 bases and J by 1 base, with 8 bases left in between. The length of the CDR3 is 13 residues. Germline CDR1 SGHTA, CDR2 FQGTGA.